This TCR beta chain was captured by sequencing in a study of OX40 agonist ivuxolimab in advanced cancers. Study overall: Dose-escalation patients were diagnosed with hepatocellular carcinoma, melanoma, renal cell cancer or head and neck cancer.

CDR1 and CDR2 from the germline V gene are MNHNS and SASEGT. The CDR3 has 14 amino acids. V dropped 6 bases and J dropped 4; count of bases not matched to a gene: 5. Libraries were prepared by immunoSEQ multiplex PCR; TCRdb keeps only in-frame clonotypes and omits some of them. The table includes 42,000 or so clones, 82% detected once. Study results and limitations: Clonal expansion from baseline to week 6 occurred in both CD4+ and CD8+ T cells. It was also the case that some nonresponders had low normalized T-cell clonal expansion.

With regard to this clone: Its specificity is not known.

This material consisted of CD4+ or CD8+ T cells sorted from blood, taken in a trial of the OX40 agonist ivuxolimab. V usage is TRBV6-1 and J usage is TRBJ2-3; 9 bases map to TRBD2. The source is an adult with an advanced solid tumor such as melanoma, head and neck, liver or kidney cancer. CDR3 nucleotide sequence: TGTGCCAGCAGGGGGACTAGCTGGGCAGATACGCAGTATTTT. Translated, it gives CASRGTSWADTQYF.